The T cell receptor (beta chain) under discussion was sequenced for a study of cytomegalovirus exposure and HLA in healthy donors. Overall study findings and caveats: The authors enumerated some 170 TCR beta chains as linked to cytomegalovirus. It was in a later analysis that TCR association rates were seen to vary by HLA locus, highest for DRB1 and lowest for HLA-C. Later analysis found that TCR beta chains associated with HLA were more clonally expanded than other, equally common chains.

The CDR3 consists of 17 residues. Per germline, CDR1 GTSNPN and CDR2 SVGIG (reference sequence). With V trimmed by 2 bases and J by 2 bases, 8 bases remained unmatched. PCR was performed using 60 Vbeta and 13 Jbeta primers. Clones were sequenced by immunoSEQ multiplex PCR, and TCRdb holds only the in-frame ones, with some missing. The sample holds under 200,000 clones; just under 80% are singletons and the top ten take about 7.7%. As regards this clone: Its specificity is not known.

The sequenced material came from PBMCs. The rearrangement joins TRBV30 to TRBJ2-7; 14 nucleotides line up with TRBD2. The TCR was taken from a woman in her thirties or forties in good health and CMV-seropositive. Written as DNA, the CDR3 is TGTGCCTGGAGTAACCCGGGGACTAGCGGGGGACCCTACGAGCAGTACTTC. Translation: CAWSNPGTSGGPYEQYF.